Listed below are T cell receptor beta chains from one sample, sequenced in a study of T cell repertoires in cytomegalovirus infection. These receptors lack a known antigen. TCRdb re-analysed the reads in MiXCR, keeping a single row per CDR3 protein. The sample shows about 830,000 distinct CDR3 sequences, about 33% of them seen only once. The sample was cultured CD8+ T cells from PBMCs, taken from culture after CMV antigen stimulation. Source of these receptors: a human donor in good health (CMV status not recorded). Some clones in this sample may be carry-over from other donors' samples. Both conserved end residues are part of each CDR3. The D gene is left open where the match is weak. Size tells how often a clone was seen (once, few, many) or the class of an expanded clone, and some rows leave it out.

cdr3_nt: TGCGCCAGCAGTCCCGGGACAGGGGGCCGATTAGACACAGATACGCAGTATTTT
cdr3_aa: CASSPGTGGRLDTDTQYF
clone_size: .
cdr3_length: 18
v_call: TRBV4-1
j_call: TRBJ2-3
d_call: TRBD1

cdr3_nt: TGTGCCATCAGTGGGGTAGCGGGGGCTAACACAGATACGCAGTATTTT
cdr3_aa: CAISGVAGANTDTQYF
clone_size: .
cdr3_length: 16
v_call: TRBV10-3
j_call: TRBJ2-3
d_call: TRBD2

cdr3_nt: TGTGCCAGCTCACCTGCCCGGATGGGACTAATCTACAATGAGCAGTTCTTC
cdr3_aa: CASSPARMGLIYNEQFF
clone_size: .
cdr3_length: 17
v_call: TRBV18
j_call: TRBJ2-1
d_call: TRBD2

cdr3_nt: TGTGCCAGCACTTTCGTCGGGACAGGGTTCCAGTTCTCACCCCTCCACTTT
cdr3_aa: CASTFVGTGFQFSPLHF
clone_size: few
cdr3_length: 17
v_call: TRBV27
j_call: TRBJ1-6
d_call: TRBD1

cdr3_nt: TGTGCCAGCATTCCAGGGAGAGGCACCGGGGAGCTGTTTTTT
cdr3_aa: CASIPGRGTGELFF
clone_size: few
cdr3_length: 14
v_call: TRBV2
j_call: TRBJ2-2
d_call: .

cdr3_nt: TGTGCCAGCAGGGGGGTCGGTTTTAGGGAGACCCAGTACTTC
cdr3_aa: CASRGVGFRETQYF
clone_size: .
cdr3_length: 14
v_call: TRBV25-1
j_call: TRBJ2-5
d_call: .

cdr3_nt: TGTGCCAGCAGCTTGAACAGGGGGCTCGTAGGAATGCAGCAGTTCTTC
cdr3_aa: CASSLNRGLVGMQQFF
clone_size: .
cdr3_length: 16
v_call: TRBV7-2
j_call: TRBJ2-1
d_call: TRBD1

cdr3_nt: TGTGCCAGCAGCTTAGCGGGGGCAGGTAAAAACCACGAGCAGTACTTC
cdr3_aa: CASSLAGAGKNHEQYF
clone_size: many
cdr3_length: 16
v_call: TRBV7-6
j_call: TRBJ2-7
d_call: .

cdr3_nt: TGTGCCAGTAGGACCCGGGACAGCTCCTACGAGCAGTACTTC
cdr3_aa: CASRTRDSSYEQYF
clone_size: .
cdr3_length: 14
v_call: TRBV19
j_call: TRBJ2-7
d_call: TRBD1

cdr3_nt: TGCAGTGCTAGAGATCGGGAAGGGACGGCTGAGCAGTTCTTC
cdr3_aa: CSARDREGTAEQFF
clone_size: .
cdr3_length: 14
v_call: TRBV20-1
j_call: TRBJ2-1
d_call: .

cdr3_nt: TGTGCCAGCAGCTCCGGACGACGTCAAGCCGTTCAGTACTTC
cdr3_aa: CASSSGRRQAVQYF
clone_size: few
cdr3_length: 14
v_call: TRBV13
j_call: TRBJ2-4
d_call: .

cdr3_nt: TGTGCCAGCAGCTTAAGACCAGGGGGAATCGATAATTCACCCCTCCACTTT
cdr3_aa: CASSLRPGGIDNSPLHF
clone_size: many
cdr3_length: 17
v_call: TRBV7-8
j_call: TRBJ1-6
d_call: TRBD1

cdr3_nt: TGTGCCAGCAGCCACGGGACAGGGTACGGCTACACCTTC
cdr3_aa: CASSHGTGYGYTF
clone_size: many
cdr3_length: 13
v_call: TRBV7-2
j_call: TRBJ1-2
d_call: TRBD1

cdr3_nt: TGTGCCAGCAGTTTAGCAGTAGGGAGTCCCCAGCATTTT
cdr3_aa: CASSLAVGSPQHF
clone_size: many
cdr3_length: 13
v_call: TRBV12-3/TRBV12-4
j_call: TRBJ1-5
d_call: .

cdr3_nt: TGTGCCAGCAGCCCCGCAGTCCGCTCTGGAAACACCATATATTTT
cdr3_aa: CASSPAVRSGNTIYF
clone_size: few
cdr3_length: 15
v_call: TRBV7-9
j_call: TRBJ1-3
d_call: .

cdr3_nt: TGTGCCAGCAGATTGTCCGGATACCAGTACACTGAAGCTTTCTTT
cdr3_aa: CASRLSGYQYTEAFF
clone_size: .
cdr3_length: 15
v_call: TRBV6-6
j_call: TRBJ1-1
d_call: .

cdr3_nt: TGTGCCAGCAGCTTAGCACTTCTGACTGAGCAGTTCTTC
cdr3_aa: CASSLALLTEQFF
clone_size: .
cdr3_length: 13
v_call: TRBV13
j_call: TRBJ2-1
d_call: .

cdr3_nt: TGTGCCAGCAGTGGAGCAAACTCTGGGGCCAACGTCCTGACTTTC
cdr3_aa: CASSGANSGANVLTF
clone_size: .
cdr3_length: 15
v_call: TRBV6-1
j_call: TRBJ2-6
d_call: .

cdr3_nt: TGTGCCAGCAGGGGCATTTGGCCTATTACGGGGGAGCTGTTTTTT
cdr3_aa: CASRGIWPITGELFF
clone_size: .
cdr3_length: 15
v_call: TRBV28
j_call: TRBJ2-2
d_call: .

cdr3_nt: TGTGCCAGCAGTTTATCGACTAGCGTTTACGAGCAGTACTTC
cdr3_aa: CASSLSTSVYEQYF
clone_size: .
cdr3_length: 14
v_call: TRBV27
j_call: TRBJ2-7
d_call: TRBD2

cdr3_nt: TGTGCCAGCAGCTCACCTTCCGGGACTAGCGGGCCCTACGAGCAGTACTTC
cdr3_aa: CASSSPSGTSGPYEQYF
clone_size: few
cdr3_length: 17
v_call: TRBV9
j_call: TRBJ2-7
d_call: TRBD2

cdr3_nt: TGTGCCAGCAGTTACGGGGGCGAATTTGAAAAACTGTTTTTT
cdr3_aa: CASSYGGEFEKLFF
clone_size: .
cdr3_length: 14
v_call: TRBV6-2/TRBV6-3
j_call: TRBJ1-4
d_call: .

cdr3_nt: TGTGCCAGCAGCTTAAATATTAAGCATTCACCCCTCCACTTT
cdr3_aa: CASSLNIKHSPLHF
clone_size: .
cdr3_length: 14
v_call: TRBV7-9
j_call: TRBJ1-6
d_call: .

cdr3_nt: TGTGCCAGCAGCCTTAGGTTTCTACCCCAGGGGGATACGCAGTATTTT
cdr3_aa: CASSLRFLPQGDTQYF
clone_size: few
cdr3_length: 16
v_call: TRBV11-3
j_call: TRBJ2-3
d_call: .

cdr3_nt: TGTGCCAGCAGCCCTGGGACGGGGGACGAGCAGTACTTC
cdr3_aa: CASSPGTGDEQYF
clone_size: many
cdr3_length: 13
v_call: TRBV4-1
j_call: TRBJ2-7
d_call: .

cdr3_nt: TGTGCCAGCAGTTTCGGGGGGGGCTCCTACGAGCAGTACTTC
cdr3_aa: CASSFGGGSYEQYF
clone_size: few
cdr3_length: 14
v_call: TRBV12-3/TRBV12-4
j_call: TRBJ2-7
d_call: TRBD2

cdr3_nt: TGCGCCAGCAGCCATGAGGGTGGATATGAAAAACTGTTTTTT
cdr3_aa: CASSHEGGYEKLFF
clone_size: .
cdr3_length: 14
v_call: TRBV4-1
j_call: TRBJ1-4
d_call: .

cdr3_nt: TGTGCCAGCAGTAATCTACCCTTGTCGTCAAGGGGGGAGCTGTTTTTT
cdr3_aa: CASSNLPLSSRGELFF
clone_size: few
cdr3_length: 16
v_call: TRBV6-2/TRBV6-3
j_call: TRBJ2-2
d_call: .

cdr3_nt: TGTGCCACCAGCAGTCCCGGGACAGGGGAGACCCAGTACTTC
cdr3_aa: CATSSPGTGETQYF
clone_size: .
cdr3_length: 14
v_call: TRBV15
j_call: TRBJ2-5
d_call: TRBD1

cdr3_nt: TGTGCCAGTAGTATACTGACAGGGGGAGACTACAATGAGCAGTTCTTC
cdr3_aa: CASSILTGGDYNEQFF
clone_size: few
cdr3_length: 16
v_call: TRBV19
j_call: TRBJ2-1
d_call: TRBD1

cdr3_nt: TGCGCCAGCAGCGAACAGTCTAATGAGCAGTTCTTC
cdr3_aa: CASSEQSNEQFF
clone_size: .
cdr3_length: 12
v_call: TRBV4-1
j_call: TRBJ2-1
d_call: .

cdr3_nt: TGTGCCAGCAGCCCGTTTATCGGGGGGCCCCTGGTTAATGAGCAGTTCTTC
cdr3_aa: CASSPFIGGPLVNEQFF
clone_size: few
cdr3_length: 17
v_call: TRBV5-4
j_call: TRBJ2-1
d_call: .

cdr3_nt: TGTGCCACCAGCAGAGACCGGGATGGGTTGTCCAACACTGAAGCTTTCTTT
cdr3_aa: CATSRDRDGLSNTEAFF
clone_size: .
cdr3_length: 17
v_call: TRBV15
j_call: TRBJ1-1
d_call: .

cdr3_nt: TGTGCCAGCAGCCAAAATCGGCACGCAACTAATGAAAAACTGTTTTTT
cdr3_aa: CASSQNRHATNEKLFF
clone_size: many
cdr3_length: 16
v_call: TRBV7-9
j_call: TRBJ1-4
d_call: .

cdr3_nt: TGTGCCAGCAGCTCCGAATGGGGCAATCAGCCCCAGCATTTT
cdr3_aa: CASSSEWGNQPQHF
clone_size: few
cdr3_length: 14
v_call: TRBV5-5
j_call: TRBJ1-5
d_call: .

cdr3_nt: TGTGCCAGCAGCGGTATAGGGCCTCAGACGGGCTATGGCTACACCTTC
cdr3_aa: CASSGIGPQTGYGYTF
clone_size: .
cdr3_length: 16
v_call: TRBV7-9
j_call: TRBJ1-2
d_call: .

cdr3_nt: TGTGCCAGCAGCTTAGTGATCTACCGACGGAACACTGAAGCTTTCTTT
cdr3_aa: CASSLVIYRRNTEAFF
clone_size: .
cdr3_length: 16
v_call: TRBV7-9
j_call: TRBJ1-1
d_call: .

cdr3_nt: TGTGCCAGCAGTTGGATGGGGACTGGGAGCTCCTACGAGCAGTACTTC
cdr3_aa: CASSWMGTGSSYEQYF
clone_size: few
cdr3_length: 16
v_call: TRBV6-6
j_call: TRBJ2-7
d_call: .

cdr3_nt: TGCGCCAGCAGCCAGCCCTCCGGGGGGGAGTTAGAGACCCAGTACTTC
cdr3_aa: CASSQPSGGELETQYF
clone_size: .
cdr3_length: 16
v_call: TRBV4-1
j_call: TRBJ2-5
d_call: TRBD2

cdr3_nt: TGTGCCAGCAGCAAACAGGGAGTCGGCGTTGAAAAACTGTTTTTT
cdr3_aa: CASSKQGVGVEKLFF
clone_size: .
cdr3_length: 15
v_call: TRBV7-6
j_call: TRBJ1-4
d_call: .